The 6 T cell receptor beta chains below were found in one sample sequenced in a study of cytomegalovirus exposure and HLA in healthy donors. 60 Vbeta and 13 Jbeta primers were used in PCR. Clones were read by immunoSEQ multiplex PCR, and TCRdb kept only the in-frame ones, dropping some. Counted here are approximately 160,000 clones, about 80% occurring once; the ten biggest clones make up approximately 1.3%. Source material: PBMCs. These receptors originate from a woman in her twenties or thirties in good health and CMV-seropositive.

The chain joins TRBV6-1 to TRBJ2-2, with 9 bases that match TRBD1. The V and J ends lost 5 bases and 8 bases, in that order; junction bases with no gene match: 9. Germline V gene data show CDR1 as MNHNS and CDR2 as SASEGT. CDR3 length: 15 amino acids. CDR3 amino acids: CASSSRDRAKGELFF. The CDR3 nucleotides read TGTGCCAGCAGTAGCCGGGACAGGGCTAAAGGGGAGCTGTTTTTT.

This rearrangement joins TRBV11-2 to TRBJ2-7, with D maybe TRBD2 (5 bases). Looked up from germline, CDR1 is SGHAT and CDR2 is FQNNGV. This CDR3 has 12 amino acids. Between the trimmed V and J ends, which lost 6 bases and 9 bases, there was a span of 15 bases. The chain's CDR3 is CASREAGSRQYF. The CDR3 coding sequence is TGTGCCAGCAGGGAGGCAGGATCCAGGCAGTACTTC.

This clone was observed once. The chain uses TRBV18 and TRBJ2-3; 9 nucleotides match TRBD2. Germline V lookup: CDR1 KGHSH, CDR2 LQKENI. The CDR3 contains 18 residues. V lost 0 bases to trimming and J lost 0 bases; unmatched junction nucleotides: 7. CDR3 region: CASSPPNSGRPSTDTQYF. CDR3 DNA: TGTGCCAGCTCACCACCGAATAGCGGGAGACCCAGCACAGATACGCAGTATTTT. The full variable domain, completed using reference TRBV18 and TRBJ2-3, is NAGVMQNPRHLVRRRGQEARLRCSPMKGHSHVYWYRQLPEEGLKFMVYLQKENIIDESGMPKERFSAEFPKEGPSILRIQQVVRGDSAAYFCASSPPNSGRPSTDTQYFGPGTRLTVL.

J is TRBJ2-4 and V is TRBV5-6, with D unresolved. Germline-derived CDR1 and CDR2 are SGHDT and YYEEEE. The CDR3 length is 15 residues. Trimming stripped 4 bases from V and 3 bases from J, with 14 bases between. The CDR3 region has the DNA TGTGCCAGCAGCCCGGAGACGGGTGGCAAAAACATTCAGTACTTC. Translated: CASSPETGGKNIQYF.

This rearrangement joins TRBV6-5 to TRBJ1-3; D is ambiguous. Germline V gene sequence: CDR1 MNHEY, CDR2 SVGAGI. This CDR3 region has 15 residues. V was trimmed by 6 bases and J by 2 bases, leaving 14 bases between them. CDR3 protein: CASRPLGPAGNTIYF. The CDR3 coding sequence is TGTGCCAGCAGGCCACTGGGCCCTGCTGGAAACACCATATATTTT.

The chain is built from TRBV10-1 and TRBJ2-3; 8 bases are a match to TRBD1. CDR3 size: 17 residues. The germline V gene encodes CDR1 WNHNN and CDR2 SYGVQD (reference sequence). V was pared by 0 bases and J by 1 base, with 6 bases of the junction left unmatched. CDR3 nucleotides: TGCGCCAGCAGTGAGTCTCTTTGGGGACAGGGCACAGATACGCAGTATTTT. This sequence encodes CASSESLWGQGTDTQYF.